The present entry profiles one T cell receptor (beta chain) with its context. Its target is unknown. The data derive from a study of PD-1 blockade in mismatch repair-deficient tumors. Study-wide findings and caveats: Rapid post-treatment expansion, then contraction, generally preceding radiologic response, marked tumor-resident clones. Three of seven peptides expanded clones, giving 140 to 150 unique blood TCRs.

This CDR3 has 15 amino acids. Germline trimming cut 4 bases from V and 1 base from J; bases unmatched to any gene: 2. The V gene's germline CDR1 is MNHNS and CDR2 SASEGT. Data came from immunoSEQ multiplex PCR; TCRdb stores just in-frame clones and leaves some out. The data hold approximately 15,000 clones, with about four fifths observed a single time. As to time point: roughly 11-day in vitro stimulation with candidate neoantigen peptide 5. Cells were stimulated 10 days with each of seven or eight ELISpot-reactive neoantigens. A no-peptide control culture served as baseline for clone fold changes. V and J are TRBV6-1 and TRBJ2-2; TRBD2 matches at 8 bases. Sequencing used cells cultured in vitro, obtained from a patient treated with pembrolizumab. This clonotype originated in an adult with mismatch repair-deficient cancer. CDR3 DNA sequence: TGTGCCAGCAGTGTACGGGAGGGGAACACCGGGGAGCTGTTTTTT. Protein sequence: CASSVREGNTGELFF.